Listed here are 4 T cell receptor beta chains from one sample, sequenced in a study of identical twins (dated by TCRdb to about 2016). The method behind the library was 5' RACE. Sequencing instrument: Illumina HiSeq 2000. The raw public data were reprocessed by TCRdb itself: fastp quality trimming at Q25, MiXCR clonotype calling, in-frame beta chains only. Identical CDR3 protein sequences are pooled into one entry, listed with their most common genes and DNA. For this sample the table gives 550,000 to 800,000 distinct CDR3 sequences, of which under 8.5% were detected only once. Clones ranked in the top ten supply approximately 1.5% of the sample. The sample was also linked to a second study, of yellow fever vaccine responses in identical twins.

The sample was PBMCs. These receptors were obtained from a woman aged 18-30 years in good health.

This clonotype was counted many times. The chain recombines TRBV7-7 with TRBJ2-1, with D uncertain. Germline CDR1 and CDR2: SSHAT and FNYEAQ (reference sequence). Trimming stripped 5 bases from V and 4 bases from J, with 12 bases between. This CDR3 region has 14 residues. CDR3 residues: CASSPGRSYNEQFF. DNA of the CDR3: TGTGCCAGCAGCCCCGGACGGTCTTACAATGAGCAGTTCTTC.

This clonotype was observed many times. V and J are TRBV3-1 and TRBJ2-5, with TRBD2 as a possible D gene (6 bases). Germline CDR1 is LGHDT and CDR2 is YNNKEL (reference sequence). The CDR3 sequence is 16 residues long. V lost 1 base and J lost 0, with 12 bases in between. CDR3 sequence reads: CASSQGGTEYQETQYF. The CDR3 nucleotides read TGTGCCAGCAGCCAAGGCGGGACCGAGTACCAAGAGACCCAGTACTTC.

This clonotype occurred a few times. The chain has TRBV5-1 and TRBJ2-5; weak D call: TRBD1 (6 bases). Germline V gene data show CDR1 as SGHRS and CDR2 as YFSETQ. Trimming cost V 4 bases and J 1 base, with 20 bases left between them. This CDR3 spans 17 amino acids. CDR3 coding DNA: TGCGCCAGCAGCCGCGGATTTACAGGGATGCCCCAAGAGACCCAGTACTTC. Translation gives CASSRGFTGMPQETQYF.

The CDR3 sequence: CASSEGYQETQYF. The DNA for the CDR3 is TGTGCCAGCAGTGAGGGGTACCAAGAGACCCAGTACTTC. This chain uses TRBV6-1 with TRBJ2-5; no definite D call. The V end was cut by 3 bases, the J end by 0 bases, with 5 bases between. Germline lookup yields CDR1 MNHNS and CDR2 SASEGT. The CDR3 totals 13 residues.